This T cell receptor (beta chain) was captured in a study of blood T cell repertoires in COVID-19. At the level of the study: Material from acute and convalescent COVID-19 was sourced from the United States, Italy and Spain. T cells, B-cell-depleted T cells, or PBMCs supplied cDNA or gDNA.

Methods used by the authors: Amplification from reference gene primers served as the basis for estimated nucleated cell counts. Generated by immunoSEQ multiplex PCR, the TCRdb table keeps only in-frame clones and is missing some. Clone size and V and J calls were adopted from that table, with D and trimming inferred from the DNA. The table shows about 58,000 clones, with 90% occurring only once. Trimming shortened V by 3 bases and J by 8 bases, and 14 bases separated the two germline ends. Germline V gene lookup returns CDR1 MNHEY and CDR2 SMNVEV (reference sequence). The CDR3 runs 15 residues. The V gene is TRBV27, the J gene TRBJ1-6; D may be TRBD1 (6 bases). This receptor was obtained from a man in his 60s with acute or convalescent COVID-19. The specimen sequenced was peripheral blood. The CDR3 reads CASSFSQGNDSPLHF. The CDR3 coding sequence is TGTGCCAGCAGTTTTTCTCAGGGGAATGATTCACCCCTCCACTTT.